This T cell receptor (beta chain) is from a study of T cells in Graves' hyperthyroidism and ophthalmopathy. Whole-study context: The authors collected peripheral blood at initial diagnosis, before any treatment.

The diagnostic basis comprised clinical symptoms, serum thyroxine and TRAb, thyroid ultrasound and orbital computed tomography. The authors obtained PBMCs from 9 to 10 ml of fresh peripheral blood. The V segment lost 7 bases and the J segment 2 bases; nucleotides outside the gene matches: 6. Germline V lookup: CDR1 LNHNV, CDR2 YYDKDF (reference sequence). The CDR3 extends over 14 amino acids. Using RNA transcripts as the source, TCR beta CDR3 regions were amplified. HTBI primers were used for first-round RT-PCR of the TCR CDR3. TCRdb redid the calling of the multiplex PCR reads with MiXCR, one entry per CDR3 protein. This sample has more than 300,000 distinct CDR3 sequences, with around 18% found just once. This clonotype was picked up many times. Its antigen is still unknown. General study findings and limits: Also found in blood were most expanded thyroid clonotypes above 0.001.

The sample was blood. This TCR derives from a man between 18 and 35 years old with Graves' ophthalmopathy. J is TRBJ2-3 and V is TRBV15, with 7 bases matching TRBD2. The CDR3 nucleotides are TGTGCCACCACTAGCGGACTCGACACAGATACGCAGTATTTT. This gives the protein CATTSGLDTDTQYF.